This TCR beta chain comes out of a study of identical twins. Broader study findings: Out-of-frame alpha sequences shared between twins exhibited an excess of low generation probability. There was more out-of-frame TCR alpha sharing in monozygotic twins than models estimated.

This clonotype came up many times. Its antigen is unidentified. TCRdb ran MiXCR on the 5' RACE reads and lists one entry per CDR3 protein. The sample includes 500,000 to 700,000 distinct CDR3 sequences, just over 7% of them seen just once. The V segment lost 5 bases and the J segment 9 bases; nucleotides outside the gene matches: 3. CDR3 length equals 14 residues. A further study also used this sample, focusing on yellow fever vaccine responses in identical twins.

The gene calls are TRBV12-3 or TRBV12-4 and TRBJ2-1, with 14 bases identical to TRBD2. The receptor was isolated from a woman in her late teens or twenties in good health. Sequencing was done on a sample of PBMCs. The CDR3, as DNA: TGTGCCAGCAGTCTGACTAGCGGGAGGGGTGAGCAGTTCTTC. Its protein is CASSLTSGRGEQFF.